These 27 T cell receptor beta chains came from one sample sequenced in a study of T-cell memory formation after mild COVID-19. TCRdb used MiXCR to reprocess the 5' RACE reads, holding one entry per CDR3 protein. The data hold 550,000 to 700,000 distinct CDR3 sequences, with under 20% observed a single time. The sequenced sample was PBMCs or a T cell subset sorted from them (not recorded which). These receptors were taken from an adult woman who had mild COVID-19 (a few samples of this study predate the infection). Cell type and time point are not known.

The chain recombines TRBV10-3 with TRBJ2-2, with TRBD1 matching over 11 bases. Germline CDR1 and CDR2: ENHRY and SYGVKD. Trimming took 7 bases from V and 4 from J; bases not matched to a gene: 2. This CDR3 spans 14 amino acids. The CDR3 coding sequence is TGTGCCATCAAAGGGACAGGGGGCACCGGGGAGCTGTTTTTT. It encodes CAIKGTGGTGELFF.

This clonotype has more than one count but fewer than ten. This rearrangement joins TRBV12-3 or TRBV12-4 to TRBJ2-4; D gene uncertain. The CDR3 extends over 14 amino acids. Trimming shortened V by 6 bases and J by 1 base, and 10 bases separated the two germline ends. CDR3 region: CASSPTTAKNIQYF. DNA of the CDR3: TGTGCCAGCAGCCCCACGACGGCCAAAAACATTCAGTACTTC.

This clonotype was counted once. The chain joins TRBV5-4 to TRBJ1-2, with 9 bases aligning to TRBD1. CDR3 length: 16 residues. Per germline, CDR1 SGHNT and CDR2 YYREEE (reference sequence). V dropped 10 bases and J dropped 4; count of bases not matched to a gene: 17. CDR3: CASQHGTGKGSYGYTF. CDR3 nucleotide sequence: TGTGCCTCTCAACACGGGACAGGGAAGGGGAGCTATGGCTACACCTTC.

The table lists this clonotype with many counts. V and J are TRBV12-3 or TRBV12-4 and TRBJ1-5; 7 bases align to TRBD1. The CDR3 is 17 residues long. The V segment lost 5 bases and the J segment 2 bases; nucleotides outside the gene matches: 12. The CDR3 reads CASSHNRGEWGNQPQHF. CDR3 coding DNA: TGTGCCAGCAGTCATAACAGGGGCGAATGGGGCAATCAGCCCCAGCATTTT.

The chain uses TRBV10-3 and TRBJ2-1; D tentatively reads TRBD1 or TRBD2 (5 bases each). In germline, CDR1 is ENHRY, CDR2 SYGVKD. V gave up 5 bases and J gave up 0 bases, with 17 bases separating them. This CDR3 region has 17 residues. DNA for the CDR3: TGTGCCATCAGTCCCGGACTGGGGCTTAGCTCCTACAATGAGCAGTTCTTC. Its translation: CAISPGLGLSSYNEQFF.

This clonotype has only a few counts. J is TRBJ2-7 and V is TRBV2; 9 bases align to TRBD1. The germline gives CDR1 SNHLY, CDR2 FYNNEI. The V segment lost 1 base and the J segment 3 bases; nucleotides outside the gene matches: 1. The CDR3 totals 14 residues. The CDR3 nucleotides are TGTGCCAGCAGTGAAGGGACAGGGGACTACGAGCAGTACTTC. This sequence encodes CASSEGTGDYEQYF.

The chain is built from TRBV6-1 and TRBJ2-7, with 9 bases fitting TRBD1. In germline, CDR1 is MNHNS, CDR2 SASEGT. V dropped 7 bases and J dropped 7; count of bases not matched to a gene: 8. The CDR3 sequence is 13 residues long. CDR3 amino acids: CASNGQGTWEQYF. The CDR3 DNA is TGTGCCAGCAATGGACAGGGGACTTGGGAGCAGTACTTC.

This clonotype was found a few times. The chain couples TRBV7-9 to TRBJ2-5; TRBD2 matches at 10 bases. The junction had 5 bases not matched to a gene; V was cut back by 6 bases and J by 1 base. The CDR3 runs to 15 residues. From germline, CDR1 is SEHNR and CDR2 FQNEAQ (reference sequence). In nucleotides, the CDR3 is TGTGCCAGCAGTTCCGGGACTAGCGTCCAAGAGACCCAGTACTTC. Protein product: CASSSGTSVQETQYF.

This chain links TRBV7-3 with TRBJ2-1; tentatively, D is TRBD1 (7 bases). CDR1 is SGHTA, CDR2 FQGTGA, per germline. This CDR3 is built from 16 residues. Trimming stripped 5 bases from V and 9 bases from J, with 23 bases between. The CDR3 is CASSAQGGGNYVEQFF. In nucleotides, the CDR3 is TGTGCCAGCAGCGCCCAGGGGGGCGGGAATTACGTTGAGCAGTTCTTC.

CDR3 residues: CASSTQGQGTDTQYF. The CDR3 DNA sequence: TGTGCCAGTAGTACCCAGGGGCAGGGCACAGATACGCAGTATTTT. The chain is built from TRBV19 and TRBJ2-3; the D gene is possibly TRBD1 (6 bases). V was trimmed by 4 bases and J by 1 base, leaving 12 bases between them. CDR1 LNHDA and CDR2 SQIVND come from the germline V gene (reference sequence). This CDR3 is built from 15 residues.

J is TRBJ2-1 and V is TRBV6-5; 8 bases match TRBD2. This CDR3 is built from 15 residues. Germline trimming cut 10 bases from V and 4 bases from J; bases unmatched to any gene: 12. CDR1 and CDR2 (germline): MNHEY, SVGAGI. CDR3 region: CATFIGGGLYNEQFF. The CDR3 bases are TGTGCCACCTTCATCGGGGGGGGCCTTTACAATGAGCAGTTCTTC.

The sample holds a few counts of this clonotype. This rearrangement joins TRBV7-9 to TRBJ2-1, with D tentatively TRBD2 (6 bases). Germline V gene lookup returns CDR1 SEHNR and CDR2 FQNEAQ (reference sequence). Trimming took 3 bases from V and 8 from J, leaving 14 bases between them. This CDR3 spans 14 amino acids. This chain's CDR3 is CASSLQASDYEQFF. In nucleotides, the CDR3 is TGTGCCAGCAGCTTGCAGGCTAGCGATTATGAGCAGTTCTTC.

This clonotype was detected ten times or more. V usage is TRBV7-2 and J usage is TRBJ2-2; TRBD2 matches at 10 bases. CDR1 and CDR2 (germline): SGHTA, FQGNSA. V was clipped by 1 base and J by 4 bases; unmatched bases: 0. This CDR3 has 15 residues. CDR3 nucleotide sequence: TGTGCCAGCAGCTTAGTAGCGGGGGGCACCGGGGAGCTGTTTTTT. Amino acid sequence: CASSLVAGGTGELFF.

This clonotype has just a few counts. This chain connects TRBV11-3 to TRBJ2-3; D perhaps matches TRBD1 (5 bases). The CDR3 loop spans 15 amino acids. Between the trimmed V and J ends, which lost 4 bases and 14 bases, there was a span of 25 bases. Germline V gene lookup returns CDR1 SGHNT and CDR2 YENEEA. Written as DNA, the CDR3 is TGTGCCAGCAGCTCTGGAACAGGTTTCACAGATATTTTGTATTTT. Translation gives CASSSGTGFTDILYF.

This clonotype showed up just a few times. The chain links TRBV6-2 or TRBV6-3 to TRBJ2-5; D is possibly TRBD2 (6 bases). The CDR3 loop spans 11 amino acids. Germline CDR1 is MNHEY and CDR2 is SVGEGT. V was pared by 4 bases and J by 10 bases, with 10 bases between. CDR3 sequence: CASSSRRDQYF. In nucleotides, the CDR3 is TGTGCCAGCAGTTCCAGGCGGGACCAGTACTTC.

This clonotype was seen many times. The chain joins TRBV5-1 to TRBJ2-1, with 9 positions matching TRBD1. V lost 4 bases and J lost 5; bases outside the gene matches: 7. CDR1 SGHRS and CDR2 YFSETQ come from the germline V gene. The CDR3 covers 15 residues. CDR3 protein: CASSNRGRPDNEQFF. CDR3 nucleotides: TGCGCCAGCAGCAACAGGGGGCGCCCCGACAATGAGCAGTTCTTC.

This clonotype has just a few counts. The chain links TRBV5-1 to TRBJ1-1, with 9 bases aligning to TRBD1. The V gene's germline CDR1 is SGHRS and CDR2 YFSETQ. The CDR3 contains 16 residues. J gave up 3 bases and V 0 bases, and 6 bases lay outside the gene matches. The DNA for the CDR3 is TGCGCCAGCAGCTTGGAAACAGGGGGCCTTCACACTGAAGCTTTCTTT. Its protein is CASSLETGGLHTEAFF.

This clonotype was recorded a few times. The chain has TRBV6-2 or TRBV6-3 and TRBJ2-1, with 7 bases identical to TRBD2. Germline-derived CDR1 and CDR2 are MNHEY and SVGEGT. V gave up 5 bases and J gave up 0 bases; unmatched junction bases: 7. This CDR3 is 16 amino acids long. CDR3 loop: CASSDPGGASYNEQFF. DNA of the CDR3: TGTGCCAGCAGTGATCCGGGAGGCGCCTCCTACAATGAGCAGTTCTTC.

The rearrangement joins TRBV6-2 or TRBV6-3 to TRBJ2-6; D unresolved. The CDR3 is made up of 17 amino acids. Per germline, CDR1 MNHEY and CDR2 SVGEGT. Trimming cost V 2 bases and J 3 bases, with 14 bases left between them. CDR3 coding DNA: TGTGCCAGCAGTTACCCTGCTGCTGGGGATGGGGCCAACGTCCTGACTTTC. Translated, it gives CASSYPAAGDGANVLTF.

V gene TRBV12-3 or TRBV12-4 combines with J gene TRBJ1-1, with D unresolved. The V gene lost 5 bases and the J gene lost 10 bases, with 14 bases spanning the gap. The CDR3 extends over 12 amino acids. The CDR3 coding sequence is TGTGCCAGCAGTCTCTGGATGCGGGCAGCTTTCTTT. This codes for CASSLWMRAAFF.

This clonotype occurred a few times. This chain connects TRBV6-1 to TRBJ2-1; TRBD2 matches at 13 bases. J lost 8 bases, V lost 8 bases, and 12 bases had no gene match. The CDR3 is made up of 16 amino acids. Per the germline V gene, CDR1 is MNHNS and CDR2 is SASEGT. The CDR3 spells CASLFTPGLAGYEQFF. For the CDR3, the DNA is TGTGCCAGCCTGTTTACCCCGGGACTAGCGGGGTATGAGCAGTTCTTC.

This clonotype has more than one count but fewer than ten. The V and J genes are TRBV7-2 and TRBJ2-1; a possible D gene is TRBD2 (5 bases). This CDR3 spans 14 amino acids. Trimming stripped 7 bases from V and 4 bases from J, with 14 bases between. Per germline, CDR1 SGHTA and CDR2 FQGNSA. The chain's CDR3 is CASTAERSYNEQFF. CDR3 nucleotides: TGTGCCAGCACCGCCGAGCGGTCATACAATGAGCAGTTCTTC.

The CDR3: CASSPPKSPYEQYF. CDR3 nucleotide sequence: TGTGCCAGCAGCCCACCCAAGTCCCCCTACGAGCAGTACTTC. The rearrangement links TRBV7-9 to TRBJ2-7; D remains ambiguous. CDR1 SEHNR and CDR2 FQNEAQ come from the germline V gene (reference sequence). The V end was cut by 5 bases, the J end by 2 bases, with 13 bases between. There are 14 residues in the CDR3.

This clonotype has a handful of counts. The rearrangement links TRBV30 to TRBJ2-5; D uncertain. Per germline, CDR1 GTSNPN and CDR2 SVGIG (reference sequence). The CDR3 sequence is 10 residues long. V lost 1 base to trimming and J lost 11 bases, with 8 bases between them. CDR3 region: CAWSEAEQYF. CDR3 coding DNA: TGTGCCTGGAGTGAGGCCGAACAGTACTTC.

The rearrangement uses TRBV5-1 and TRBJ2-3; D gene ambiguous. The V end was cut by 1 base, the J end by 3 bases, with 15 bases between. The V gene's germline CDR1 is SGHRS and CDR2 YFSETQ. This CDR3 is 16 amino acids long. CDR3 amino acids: CASSLRGSIGTDTQYF. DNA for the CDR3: TGCGCCAGCAGCTTGAGAGGCAGTATAGGGACAGATACGCAGTATTTT.

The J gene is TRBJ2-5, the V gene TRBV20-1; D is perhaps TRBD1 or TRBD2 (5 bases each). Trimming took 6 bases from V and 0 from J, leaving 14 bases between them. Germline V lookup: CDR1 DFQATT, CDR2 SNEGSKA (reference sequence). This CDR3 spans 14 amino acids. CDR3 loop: CSAMGRQYQETQYF. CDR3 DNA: TGCAGTGCCATGGGACGTCAGTACCAAGAGACCCAGTACTTC.

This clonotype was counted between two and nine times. DNA of the CDR3: TGTGCCAGCAGTGAAAAGGCCGCTCATGAGCAGTTCTTC. It translates to CASSEKAAHEQFF. V and J are TRBV6-1 and TRBJ2-1; D is ambiguous. The CDR3 totals 13 residues. Deletions cut 2 bases from V and 8 bases from J, with 10 bases between. Germline assignment: CDR1 MNHNS and CDR2 SASEGT.